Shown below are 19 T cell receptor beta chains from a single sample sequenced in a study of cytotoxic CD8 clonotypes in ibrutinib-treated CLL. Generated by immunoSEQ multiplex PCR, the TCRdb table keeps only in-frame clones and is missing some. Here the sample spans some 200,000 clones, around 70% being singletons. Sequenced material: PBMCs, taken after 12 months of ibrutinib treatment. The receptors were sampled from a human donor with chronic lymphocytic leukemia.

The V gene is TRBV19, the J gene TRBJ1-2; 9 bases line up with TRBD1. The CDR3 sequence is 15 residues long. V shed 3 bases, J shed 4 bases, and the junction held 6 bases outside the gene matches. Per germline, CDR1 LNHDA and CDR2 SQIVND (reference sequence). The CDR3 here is CASSMGGQGVYGYTF. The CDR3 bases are TGTGCCAGTAGTATGGGGGGACAGGGTGTCTATGGCTACACCTTC.

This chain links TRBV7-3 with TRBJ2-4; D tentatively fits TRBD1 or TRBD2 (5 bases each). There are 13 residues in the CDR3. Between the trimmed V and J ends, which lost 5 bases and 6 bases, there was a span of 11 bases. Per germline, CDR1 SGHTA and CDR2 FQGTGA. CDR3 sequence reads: CASSIGALNIQYF. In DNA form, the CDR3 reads TGTGCCAGCAGCATCGGGGCCTTAAACATTCAGTACTTC.

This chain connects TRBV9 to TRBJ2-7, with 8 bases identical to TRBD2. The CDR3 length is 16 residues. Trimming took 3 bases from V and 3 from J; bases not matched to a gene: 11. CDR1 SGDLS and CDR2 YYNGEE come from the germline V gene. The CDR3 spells CASSGGEAGVGYEQYF. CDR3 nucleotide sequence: TGTGCCAGCAGCGGGGGTGAAGCGGGAGTGGGCTACGAGCAGTACTTC.

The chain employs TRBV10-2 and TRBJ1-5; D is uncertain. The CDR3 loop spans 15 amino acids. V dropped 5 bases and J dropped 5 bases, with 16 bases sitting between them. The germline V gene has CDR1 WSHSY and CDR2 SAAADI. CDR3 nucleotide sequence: TGCGCCAGCAGTTTACGGGCTCCCGGAGATCAGCCCCAGCATTTT. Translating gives CASSLRAPGDQPQHF.

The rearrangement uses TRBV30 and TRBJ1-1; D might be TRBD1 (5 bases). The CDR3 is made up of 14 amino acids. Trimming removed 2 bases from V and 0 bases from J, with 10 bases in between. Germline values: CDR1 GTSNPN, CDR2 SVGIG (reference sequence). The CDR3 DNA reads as TGTGCCTGGAGTATGCAGGGAGTGAACACTGAAGCTTTCTTT. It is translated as CAWSMQGVNTEAFF.

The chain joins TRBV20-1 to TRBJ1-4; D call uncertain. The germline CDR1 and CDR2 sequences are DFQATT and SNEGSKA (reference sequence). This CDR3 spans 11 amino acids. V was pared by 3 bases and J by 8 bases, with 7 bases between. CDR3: CSASREEKLFF. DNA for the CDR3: TGCAGTGCTAGTCGAGAGGAAAAACTGTTTTTT.

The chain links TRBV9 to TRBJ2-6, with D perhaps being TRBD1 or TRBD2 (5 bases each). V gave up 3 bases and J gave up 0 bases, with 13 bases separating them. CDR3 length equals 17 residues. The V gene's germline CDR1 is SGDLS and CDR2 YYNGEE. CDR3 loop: CASSGDGGISGANVLTF. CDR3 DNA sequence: TGTGCCAGCAGCGGGGACGGAGGAATCTCTGGGGCCAACGTCCTGACTTTC.

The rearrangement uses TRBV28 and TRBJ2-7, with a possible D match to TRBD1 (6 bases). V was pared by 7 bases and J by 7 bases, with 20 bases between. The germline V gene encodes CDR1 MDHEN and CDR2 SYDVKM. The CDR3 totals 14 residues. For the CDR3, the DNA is TGTGCCAGCACCACAGGGTCTGGCTTGGGTGAGCAGTACTTC. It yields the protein CASTTGSGLGEQYF.

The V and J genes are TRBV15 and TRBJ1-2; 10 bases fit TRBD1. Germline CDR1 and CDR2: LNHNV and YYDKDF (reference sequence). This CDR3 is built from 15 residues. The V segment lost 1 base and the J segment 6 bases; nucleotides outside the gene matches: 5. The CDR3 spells CATSRVSGTGDGYTF. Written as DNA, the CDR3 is TGTGCCACCAGCAGAGTATCCGGGACAGGGGATGGCTACACCTTC. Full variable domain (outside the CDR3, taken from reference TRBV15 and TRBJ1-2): DAMVIQNPRYQVTQFGKPVTLSCSQTLNHNVMYWYQQKSSQAPKLLFHYYDKDFNNEADTPDNFQSRRPNTSFCFLDIRSPGLGDTAMYLCATSRVSGTGDGYTFGSGTRLTVV.

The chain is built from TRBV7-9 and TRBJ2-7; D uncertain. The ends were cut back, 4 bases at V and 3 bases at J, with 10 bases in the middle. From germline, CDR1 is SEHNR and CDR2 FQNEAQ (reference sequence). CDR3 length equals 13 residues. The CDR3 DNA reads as TGTGCCAGCAGCTGGGCTTCGGGCTACGAGCAGTACTTC. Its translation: CASSWASGYEQYF.

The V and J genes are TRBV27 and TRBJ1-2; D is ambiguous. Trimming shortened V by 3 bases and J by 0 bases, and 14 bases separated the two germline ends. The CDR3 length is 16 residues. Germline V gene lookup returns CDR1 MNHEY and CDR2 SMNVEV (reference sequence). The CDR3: CASSLARHTANYGYTF. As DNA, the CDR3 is TGTGCCAGCAGTTTGGCTCGGCACACAGCTAACTATGGCTACACCTTC.

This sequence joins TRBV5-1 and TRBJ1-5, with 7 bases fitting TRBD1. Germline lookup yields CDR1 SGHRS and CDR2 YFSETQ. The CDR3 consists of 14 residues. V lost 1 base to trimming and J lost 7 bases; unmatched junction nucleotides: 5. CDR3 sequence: CASSLSSGGQPQHF. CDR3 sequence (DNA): TGCGCCAGCAGCTTGAGCTCAGGGGGGCAGCCCCAGCATTTT.

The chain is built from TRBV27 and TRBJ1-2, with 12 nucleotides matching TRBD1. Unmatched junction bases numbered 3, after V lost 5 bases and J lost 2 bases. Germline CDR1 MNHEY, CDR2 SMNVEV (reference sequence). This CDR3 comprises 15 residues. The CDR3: CASSPGTGGNYGYTF. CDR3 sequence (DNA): TGTGCCAGCAGTCCAGGGACAGGGGGCAACTATGGCTACACCTTC.

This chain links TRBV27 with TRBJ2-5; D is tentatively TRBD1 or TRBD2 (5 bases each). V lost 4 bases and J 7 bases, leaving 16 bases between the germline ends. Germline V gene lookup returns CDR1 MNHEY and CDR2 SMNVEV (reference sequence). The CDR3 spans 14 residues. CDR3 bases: TGTGCCAGCAGTTCTATGGGGACCTCGGGGACCCAGTACTTC. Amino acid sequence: CASSSMGTSGTQYF.

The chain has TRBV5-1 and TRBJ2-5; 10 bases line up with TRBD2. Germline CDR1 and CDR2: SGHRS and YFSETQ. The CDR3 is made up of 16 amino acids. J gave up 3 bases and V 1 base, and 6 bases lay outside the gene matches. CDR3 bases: TGCGCCAGCAGCTTGCACAACCTAGCGGGGGAAGAGACCCAGTACTTC. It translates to CASSLHNLAGEETQYF.

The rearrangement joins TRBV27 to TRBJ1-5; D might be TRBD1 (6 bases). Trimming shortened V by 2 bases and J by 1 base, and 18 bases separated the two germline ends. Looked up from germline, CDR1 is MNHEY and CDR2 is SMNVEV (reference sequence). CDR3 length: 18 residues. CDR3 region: CASSLAQGIGGSNQPQHF. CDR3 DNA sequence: TGTGCCAGCAGTTTAGCTCAGGGGATCGGCGGCAGCAATCAGCCCCAGCATTTT.

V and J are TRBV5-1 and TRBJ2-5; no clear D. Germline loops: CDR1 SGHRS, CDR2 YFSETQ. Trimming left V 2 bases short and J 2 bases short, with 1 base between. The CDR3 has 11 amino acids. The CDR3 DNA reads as TGCGCCAGCAGCTTACAAGAGACCCAGTACTTC. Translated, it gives CASSLQETQYF. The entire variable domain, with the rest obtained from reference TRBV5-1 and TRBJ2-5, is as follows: KAGVTQTPRYLIKTRGQQVTLSCSPISGHRSVSWYQQTPGQGLQFLFEYFSETQRNKGNFPGRFSGRQFSNSRSEMNVSTLELGDSALYLCASSLQETQYFGPGTRLLVL.

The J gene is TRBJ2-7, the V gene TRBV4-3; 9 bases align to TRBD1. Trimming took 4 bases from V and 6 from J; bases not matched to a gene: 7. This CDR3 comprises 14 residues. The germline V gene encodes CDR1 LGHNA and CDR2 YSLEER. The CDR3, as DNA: TGCGCCAGCAGCCCCGGACAGGGGATGCGCGAGCAGTACTTC. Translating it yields CASSPGQGMREQYF.

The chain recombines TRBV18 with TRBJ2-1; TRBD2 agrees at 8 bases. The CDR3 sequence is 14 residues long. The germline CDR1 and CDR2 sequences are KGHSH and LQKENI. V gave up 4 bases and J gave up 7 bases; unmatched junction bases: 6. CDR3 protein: CASSRTREGNEQFF. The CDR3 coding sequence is TGTGCCAGCTCACGGACACGGGAGGGGAATGAGCAGTTCTTC.